Following are 27 T cell receptor beta chains from one sample sequenced in a study of circulating and synovial CD4+ cells in juvenile arthritis. Produced via immunoSEQ multiplex PCR; TCRdb's table is partial and in-frame only. The sample has 30,000 to 40,000 clones, more than 90% seen once. The sample taken for sequencing was CD4+ T cells from blood. The receptors were sampled from a human donor with juvenile idiopathic arthritis.

V and J are TRBV4-1 and TRBJ2-1; a weak D match, TRBD2 (5 bases). The germline V and J ends were trimmed by 5 bases and 9 bases, with 20 bases remaining between them. Per the germline V gene, CDR1 is MGHRA and CDR2 is YSYEKL. The CDR3 sequence is 15 residues long. CDR3 sequence reads: CASSNPAGRIIEQFF. The CDR3 nucleotides are TGCGCCAGCAGCAACCCCGCGGGCCGGATTATTGAGCAGTTCTTC.

This rearrangement joins TRBV5-6 to TRBJ2-2; TRBD1 aligns across 7 bases. J was trimmed by 5 bases and V by 5 bases; bases with no gene match: 9. Looked up from germline, CDR1 is SGHDT and CDR2 is YYEEEE. This CDR3 comprises 15 residues. The CDR3 bases are TGTGCCAGCAGTCCCGACAGGGTAGTAACCGGGGAGCTGTTTTTT. Translated, it gives CASSPDRVVTGELFF.

The V gene is TRBV6-5, the J gene TRBJ1-4; no clear D gene. Germline V gene sequence: CDR1 MNHEY, CDR2 SVGAGI. V dropped 0 bases and J dropped 8 bases, with 13 bases sitting between them. The CDR3 has 15 residues. This chain's CDR3 is CASSYSTEGSEKLFF. For the CDR3, the DNA is TGTGCCAGCAGTTACTCTACGGAGGGCTCCGAAAAACTGTTTTTT.

The chain recombines TRBV2 with TRBJ2-5; 10 bases are shared with TRBD1. CDR1 and CDR2 (germline): SNHLY, FYNNEI. The CDR3 is 14 amino acids. V shed 3 bases and J 5 bases; nucleotides not matched to a gene: 3. CDR3 sequence reads: CASSDGGQGETQYF. Written as DNA, the CDR3 is TGTGCCAGCAGTGACGGGGGACAGGGGGAGACCCAGTACTTC.

As for this clone: Relative to the germline gene, one junction end is altered; a read error may explain this. Other DNA sequences within the sample encode an identical CDR3. As DNA, the CDR3 is TGTGCCAGCAGCGATATAACAGGGAATTCCCCCCTCCACTTT. Translating gives CASSDITGNSPLHF. The J gene is TRBJ1-6, the V gene TRBV5-8, with D possibly being TRBD1 (6 bases). CDR1 and CDR2 from the germline V gene are SGHTS and YDEGEE. The CDR3 spans 14 residues.

In DNA, the CDR3 is TGCGCCAGCAGCCCCCGACGAGGGGATACGCAGTATTTT. It is translated as CASSPRRGDTQYF. The rearrangement uses TRBV5-1 and TRBJ2-3; D possibly corresponds to TRBD2 (5 bases). The length of the CDR3 is 13 residues. V lost 4 bases and J 6 bases, leaving 12 bases between the germline ends. CDR1 is SGHRS and CDR2 is YFSETQ in the germline V gene.

The gene calls are TRBV19 and TRBJ1-2, with 7 bases identical to TRBD1. After removal of 5 bases from V and 1 base from J, the junction contained 13 bases not matched to a gene. The CDR3 runs 17 residues. In germline, CDR1 is LNHDA, CDR2 SQIVND (reference sequence). DNA of the CDR3: TGTGCCAGTAGTCCCCGGACAGGACATCGGATTAACTATGGCTACACCTTC. Protein: CASSPRTGHRINYGYTF.

This clone was seen once. This chain links TRBV5-1 with TRBJ2-6, with no clear D. The CDR3 runs 18 residues. The germline V and J ends were trimmed by 0 bases and 2 bases, with 15 bases remaining between them. CDR1 SGHRS and CDR2 YFSETQ come from the germline V gene. The CDR3 sequence: CASSLELAGGAGANVLTF. CDR3 coding DNA: TGCGCCAGCAGCTTGGAGCTGGCCGGCGGAGCTGGGGCCAACGTCCTGACTTTC.

This chain joins TRBV7-2 and TRBJ1-1; no clear D. With 0 bases removed from V and 3 bases from J, the gap between germline ends came to 5 bases. The CDR3 runs 13 residues. Germline V gives CDR1 SGHTA, CDR2 FQGNSA. CDR3 coding DNA: TGTGCCAGCAGCTTAGCGCGGTACACTGAAGCTTTCTTT. It translates to CASSLARYTEAFF.

This rearrangement joins TRBV7-8 to TRBJ2-1, with D possibly TRBD1 on 6 matching bases. Trimming took 5 bases from V and 1 from J, leaving 15 bases between them. The V gene's germline CDR1 is SGHVS and CDR2 FQNEAQ. The CDR3 consists of 16 residues. DNA of the CDR3: TGTGCCAGCAGCCCCCGGACAGACCCTTCCTACAATGAGCAGTTCTTC. It translates to CASSPRTDPSYNEQFF.

A single count supports this clone. The J gene is TRBJ1-3, the V gene TRBV25-1; 9 bases map to TRBD1. Germline assignment: CDR1 MGHDK and CDR2 SYGVNS. Unmatched junction bases numbered 8, after V lost 4 bases and J lost 4 bases. This CDR3 contains 16 residues. The CDR3 is CASSGTGGSNGNTIYF. The CDR3 nucleotides are TGTGCCAGCAGTGGCACAGGGGGCTCTAACGGAAACACCATATATTTT.

The V gene is TRBV12-5, the J gene TRBJ2-4, with D perhaps matching TRBD2 (6 bases). The germline V and J ends were trimmed by 10 bases and 5 bases, with 9 bases remaining between them. CDR1 and CDR2 (germline): LGHNT, FRNRAP. This CDR3 has 11 residues. The CDR3, as DNA: TGTGCTATTGGGGAGGAAAACATTCAGTACTTC. It encodes CAIGEENIQYF.

This clone showed up just once. The V and J genes are TRBV7-8 and TRBJ2-5; D is perhaps TRBD1 (6 bases). There are 14 residues in the CDR3. Germline loops: CDR1 SGHVS, CDR2 FQNEAQ. The V end was cut by 4 bases, the J end by 9 bases, with 18 bases between. CDR3 loop: CASSSPQGTGSQYF. In DNA, the CDR3 is TGTGCCAGCAGCTCACCTCAGGGTACAGGGTCCCAGTACTTC. Filled out from reference TRBV7-8 and TRBJ2-5, the complete variable domain reads GAGVSQSPRYKVAKRGQDVALRCDPISGHVSLFWYQQALGQGPEFLTYFQNEAQLDKSGLPSDRFFAERPEGSVSTLKIQRTQQEDSAVYLCASSSPQGTGSQYFGPGTRLLVL.

This rearrangement joins TRBV10-1 to TRBJ2-7; 8 bases fit TRBD1. Germline V gene sequence: CDR1 WNHNN, CDR2 SYGVQD (reference sequence). After removal of 3 bases from V and 6 bases from J, the junction contained 7 bases not matched to a gene. This CDR3 region has 14 residues. As DNA, the CDR3 is TGCGCCAGCAGTGACCCCGGGACAGGTTCCGAGCAGTACTTC. Amino acid sequence: CASSDPGTGSEQYF.

For this clone: A read error may produce the germline difference seen at one junction end. The chain is built from TRBV19 and TRBJ1-3; TRBD1 matches at 7 bases. The CDR3 length is 15 residues. CDR1 is LNHDA and CDR2 is SQIVND in the germline V gene (reference sequence). CDR3 DNA: TGTGCCAGCCGAAACGGACAGGTCCCTGGGAACACCATATATTTT. Its protein is CASRNGQVPGNTIYF.

V and J are TRBV14 and TRBJ2-1; 10 bases are shared with TRBD2. CDR1 and CDR2 (germline): SGHDN, FVKESK. V lost 4 bases, J lost 8 bases, and 8 bases stayed unmatched. CDR3 size: 15 residues. The CDR3 loop reads CASSPSGRAGHEQFF. The CDR3, as DNA: TGTGCCAGCAGCCCCAGCGGGAGGGCCGGGCATGAGCAGTTCTTC.

The V gene is TRBV21-1, the J gene TRBJ2-3; the table calls TRBD1, which could not be checked here. TRBV21-1 corresponds to a pseudogene. This CDR3 region has 15 residues. CDR3 in amino acids: CASSPGQGAPDTQYF. The CDR3 coding sequence is TGTGCCAGCTCCCCGGGACAGGGGGCCCCAGATACGCAGTATTTT.

This chain uses TRBV28 with TRBJ2-2; D unclear. Between the trimmed V and J ends, which lost 3 bases and 0 bases, there was a span of 8 bases. Looked up from germline, CDR1 is MDHEN and CDR2 is SYDVKM. CDR3 length: 15 amino acids. The CDR3 DNA is TGTGCCAGCAGTTTGCGGTCCCCGAACACCGGGGAGCTGTTTTTT. Protein: CASSLRSPNTGELFF.

This chain connects TRBV18 to TRBJ1-1; 9 bases are shared with TRBD1. The CDR3 is 15 residues long. The V and J ends lost 1 base and 4 bases, in that order; junction bases with no gene match: 4. Germline values: CDR1 KGHSH, CDR2 LQKENI. CDR3 protein: CASSPLPTGGTEAFF. The CDR3 region has the DNA TGTGCCAGCTCACCACTACCGACAGGGGGCACTGAAGCTTTCTTT.

The chain recombines TRBV28 with TRBJ2-3, with D hard to call. This CDR3 contains 14 residues. The V gene lost 3 bases and the J gene lost 2 bases, with 9 bases spanning the gap. CDR1 and CDR2 from the germline V gene are MDHEN and SYDVKM. The CDR3 protein is CASSFAPNTDTQYF. DNA of the CDR3: TGTGCCAGCAGTTTCGCGCCGAACACAGATACGCAGTATTTT.

The V gene is TRBV9, the J gene TRBJ2-7; D is undetermined. This CDR3 comprises 12 residues. Looked up from germline, CDR1 is SGDLS and CDR2 is YYNGEE. V lost 3 bases and J lost 4, with 8 bases in between. The CDR3 loop is CASSGQTYEQYF. The CDR3 DNA sequence: TGTGCCAGCAGCGGGCAGACATACGAGCAGTACTTC.

The chain has TRBV19 and TRBJ1-1; D uncertain. CDR1 and CDR2 (germline): LNHDA, SQIVND (reference sequence). Trimming took 7 bases from V and 6 from J, leaving 15 bases between them. The CDR3 contains 13 residues. The CDR3 sequence is CASTPRTSPEAFF. The CDR3 DNA is TGTGCCAGTACCCCGAGAACCTCCCCTGAAGCTTTCTTT. The full variable domain, rest sourced from reference TRBV19 and TRBJ1-1, is DGGITQSPKYLFRKEGQNVTLSCEQNLNHDAMYWYRQDPGQGLRLIYYSQIVNDFQKGDIAEGYSVSREKKESFPLTVTSAQKNPTAFYLCASTPRTSPEAFFGQGTRLTVV.

V is TRBV29-1 and J is TRBJ1-4; 7 bases fit TRBD1. Germline trimming cut 6 bases from V and 5 bases from J; bases unmatched to any gene: 6. Germline assignment: CDR1 SQVTM and CDR2 ANQGSEA. The CDR3 is 13 residues long. Here the CDR3 DNA reads TGCAGCGTCGGGGACAGAGACAATGAAAAACTGTTTTTT. Translated, it gives CSVGDRDNEKLFF. The whole variable domain, remainder taken from reference TRBV29-1 and TRBJ1-4, is SAVISQKPSRDICQRGTSLTIQCQVDSQVTMMFWYRQQPGQSLTLIATANQGSEATYESGFVIDKFPISRPNLTFSTLTVSNMSPEDSSIYLCSVGDRDNEKLFFGSGTQLSVL.

The chain is built from TRBV14 and TRBJ2-7; a possible D gene is TRBD2 (5 bases). From germline, CDR1 is SGHDN and CDR2 FVKESK. This CDR3 region has 13 residues. Between the trimmed V and J ends, which lost 3 bases and 1 base, there was a span of 7 bases. The CDR3 DNA sequence: TGTGCCAGCAGCCAGAGGGCTTCCTACGAGCAGTACTTC. Its protein is CASSQRASYEQYF. The full variable domain, in which reference TRBV14 and TRBJ2-7 provide the parts outside the CDR3, is EAGVTQFPSHSVIEKGQTVTLRCDPISGHDNLYWYRRVMGKEIKFLLHFVKESKQDESGMPNNRFLAERTGGTYSTLKVQPAELEDSGVYFCASSQRASYEQYFGPGTRLTVT.

This chain links TRBV28 with TRBJ2-1; 7 positions match TRBD1. Germline assignment: CDR1 MDHEN and CDR2 SYDVKM. This CDR3 comprises 17 residues. After removal of 4 bases from V and 5 bases from J, the junction contained 14 bases not matched to a gene. The CDR3 DNA reads TGTGCCAGCAGTTCTCGACAGGGAGTAATCCTAAACAATGAGCAGTTCTTC. Its translation: CASSSRQGVILNNEQFF.

The chain couples TRBV4-3 to TRBJ2-1; the match to TRBD2 covers 13 bases. Germline-derived CDR1 and CDR2 are LGHNA and YSLEER. Trimming at V came to 4 bases and at J to 5 bases, leaving 11 bases not matched to a gene. The CDR3 sequence is 18 residues long. CDR3 amino acids: CASSLRLAGGLANNEQFF. Written as DNA, the CDR3 is TGCGCCAGCAGCCTGAGACTAGCGGGGGGCCTGGCTAACAATGAGCAGTTCTTC.

The V gene is TRBV6-5, the J gene TRBJ2-1; 8 nucleotides line up with TRBD1. V gave up 0 bases and J gave up 7 bases; unmatched junction bases: 5. CDR1 and CDR2 from the germline V gene are MNHEY and SVGAGI. The CDR3 spans 15 residues. In DNA form, the CDR3 reads TGTGCCAGCAGTTACTCAGGACAGGGCCGGAATGAGCAGTTCTTC. Its translation: CASSYSGQGRNEQFF.